The 20 T cell receptor beta chains given below trace back to one sample, sequenced in a study of chemoradiotherapy in HPV16-positive cancers. Clones were sequenced by immunoSEQ multiplex PCR, and TCRdb holds only the in-frame ones, with some missing. The table shows approximately 980 clones, with about 90% occurring only once. Sequenced here: tumor tissue, sampled from a patient who underwent chemoradiotherapy. These TCRs come from a human donor with HPV-associated anogenital cancer.

Written as DNA, the CDR3 is TGCGCCAGCAGCTTGGTTAGCCCCCTCACAGATACGCAGTATTTT. Translation: CASSLVSPLTDTQYF. This chain uses TRBV5-1 with TRBJ2-3; D gene uncertain. Trimming cost V 0 bases and J 2 bases, with 10 bases left between them. This CDR3 comprises 15 residues. Germline assignment: CDR1 SGHRS and CDR2 YFSETQ.

This chain links TRBV2 with TRBJ2-7, with TRBD2 matching 10 bases. The CDR3 length is 15 residues. The V and J ends lost 0 bases and 4 bases, in that order; junction bases with no gene match: 3. CDR1 SNHLY and CDR2 FYNNEI come from the germline V gene. CDR3 protein: CASSEAPAGGYEQYF. CDR3 bases: TGTGCCAGCAGTGAAGCGCCAGCGGGGGGGTACGAGCAGTACTTC.

This clone appeared a few times. The chain couples TRBV19 to TRBJ2-7; possible D gene TRBD1, 5 bases. Trimming took 3 bases from V and 2 from J, leaving 8 bases between them. Germline assignment: CDR1 LNHDA and CDR2 SQIVND (reference sequence). The CDR3 runs to 13 residues. The CDR3 spells CASSMGLTYEQYF. The CDR3, as DNA: TGTGCCAGTAGTATGGGGCTAACCTACGAGCAGTACTTC.

This clone turned up a few times. The chain recombines TRBV7-9 with TRBJ1-1, with D uncertain. V shed 1 base and J shed 4 bases, with 10 bases lying between them. Germline V gives CDR1 SEHNR, CDR2 FQNEAQ (reference sequence). The CDR3 runs 14 residues. Here the CDR3 DNA reads TGTGCCAGCAGCTTAGGGGTACGCGGCACTGAAGCTTTCTTT. This encodes CASSLGVRGTEAFF.

The rearrangement links TRBV29-1 to TRBJ2-4, with TRBD2 identical over 8 bases. The CDR3 loop spans 14 amino acids. The germline CDR1 and CDR2 sequences are SQVTM and ANQGSEA. Germline trimming cut 0 bases from V and 5 bases from J; bases unmatched to any gene: 3. The CDR3, as DNA: TGCAGCGTTGAAGATCGGGGGGGCCAAAACATTCAGTACTTC. Protein: CSVEDRGGQNIQYF.

The chain links TRBV2 to TRBJ1-2; D might be TRBD1 (5 bases). Germline lookup yields CDR1 SNHLY and CDR2 FYNNEI. The CDR3 totals 14 residues. V was pared by 1 base and J by 3 bases, with 9 bases between. The CDR3 spells CASSEGGNHYGYTF. The CDR3 DNA reads as TGTGCCAGCAGTGAAGGGGGGAATCACTATGGCTACACCTTC.

The J gene is TRBJ1-6, the V gene TRBV2; D is undetermined. This CDR3 is 14 amino acids long. Deletions cut 8 bases from V and 10 bases from J, with 18 bases between. Germline assignment: CDR1 SNHLY and CDR2 FYNNEI. The CDR3 nucleotides are TGTGCCAGCGGGCGGTCGTCCTCCGGCTCACCCCTCCACTTT. Translating it yields CASGRSSSGSPLHF. The entire variable domain, with the rest obtained from reference TRBV2 and TRBJ1-6, is as follows: EPEVTQTPSHQVTQMGQEVILRCVPISNHLYFYWYRQILGQKVEFLVSFYNNEISEKSEIFDDQFSVERPDGSNFTLKIRSTKLEDSAMYFCASGRSSSGSPLHFGNGTRLTVT.

V and J are TRBV15 and TRBJ2-5, with TRBD2 identical over 8 bases. Unmatched junction bases numbered 4, after V lost 8 bases and J lost 2 bases. Germline CDR1 is LNHNV and CDR2 is YYDKDF (reference sequence). The length of the CDR3 is 13 residues. CDR3 protein: CATREGGQETQYF. The CDR3 DNA is TGTGCCACCCGGGAGGGTGGGCAAGAGACCCAGTACTTC.

V usage is TRBV11-2 and J usage is TRBJ2-2; D not certain. V was clipped by 1 base and J by 6 bases, with 3 bases between them. The CDR3 is 12 residues long. CDR1 is SGHAT and CDR2 is FQNNGV in the germline V gene. CDR3 amino acids: CASSLGSGELFF. The CDR3 bases are TGTGCCAGCAGCTTAGGATCCGGGGAGCTGTTTTTT.

The V gene is TRBV18, the J gene TRBJ1-2, with 7 bases identical to TRBD1. Germline trimming cut 1 base from V and 1 base from J; bases unmatched to any gene: 3. Germline lookup yields CDR1 KGHSH and CDR2 LQKENI. The CDR3 consists of 15 residues. CDR3: CASSPLRDSNYGYTF. The CDR3 nucleotides read TGTGCCAGCTCACCACTCCGGGACAGTAACTATGGCTACACCTTC.

The CDR3, as DNA: TGTGCCAGCAGCTTACTGGCCACGAACACCGGGGAGCTGTTTTTT. The encoded protein is CASSLLATNTGELFF. The V and J genes are TRBV7-3 and TRBJ2-2; D gene unclear. The V and J ends lost 2 bases and 0 bases respectively, with 7 bases between them. Looked up from germline, CDR1 is SGHTA and CDR2 is FQGTGA. The CDR3 is 15 residues long.

The rearrangement joins TRBV4-2 to TRBJ2-3; TRBD2 matches 8 bases. Germline CDR1 LGHNA, CDR2 YNFKEQ. V lost 0 bases to trimming and J lost 3 bases; unmatched junction nucleotides: 5. There are 16 residues in the CDR3. The CDR3, as DNA: TGTGCCAGCAGCCAAGAGGAACTAGCGGAAACAGATACGCAGTATTTT. It specifies CASSQEELAETDTQYF.

The CDR3 nucleotides are TGTGCCAGTAGTCTAAACAGGGGGCGACTTGGGGCCAACGTCCTGACTTTC. The encoded protein is CASSLNRGRLGANVLTF. The J gene is TRBJ2-6, the V gene TRBV19; 9 bases agree with TRBD1. J lost 3 bases, V lost 5 bases, and 8 bases had no gene match. The CDR3 sequence is 17 residues long. Per germline, CDR1 LNHDA and CDR2 SQIVND (reference sequence).

The chain employs TRBV7-6 and TRBJ1-4, with a possible D match to TRBD1 (5 bases). The CDR3 covers 15 residues. Trimming pared 1 base from V and 3 bases from J, leaving 9 bases between. CDR1 and CDR2 from the germline V gene are SGHVS and FNYEAQ. CDR3 bases: TGTGCCAGCAGCTTAGAGGCAGGGTCTAATGAAAAACTGTTTTTT. Its protein product is CASSLEAGSNEKLFF.

The V gene is TRBV10-3, the J gene TRBJ2-3; 7 positions match TRBD2. The CDR3 sequence is 14 residues long. CDR1 is ENHRY, CDR2 SYGVKD, per germline. J gave up 3 bases and V 4 bases, and 4 bases lay outside the gene matches. The DNA of the CDR3 is TGTGCCATCAGTGCTACGGGAGGAACAGATACGCAGTATTTT. Translation gives CAISATGGTDTQYF.

This chain joins TRBV6-1 and TRBJ2-3, with 7 bases aligning to TRBD1. V lost 2 bases, J lost 5 bases, and 10 bases stayed unmatched. This CDR3 has 16 residues. Germline CDR1 is MNHNS and CDR2 is SASEGT. DNA of the CDR3: TGTGCCAGCAGTGAATACTTAGGGGGCGGTGGAGATACGCAGTATTTT. Amino acids: CASSEYLGGGGDTQYF.

The J gene is TRBJ2-1, the V gene TRBV7-3, with 10 positions matching TRBD2. The CDR3 sequence is 17 residues long. In germline, CDR1 is SGHTA, CDR2 FQGTGA. Trimming removed 5 bases from V and 8 bases from J; junction bases left unmatched: 15. In nucleotides, the CDR3 is TGTGCCAGCAGCCCGGGACTAGCGCCTCACGGGGGTGATGAGCAGTTCTTC. Its translation: CASSPGLAPHGGDEQFF.

V and J are TRBV6-1 and TRBJ2-7; tentative D call: TRBD1 (5 bases). Germline CDR1 is MNHNS and CDR2 is SASEGT. V dropped 3 bases and J dropped 6 bases, with 12 bases sitting between them. The CDR3 consists of 13 residues. The DNA for the CDR3 is TGTGCCAGCAGTGAGGGGCAGAGGCGCGAGCAGTACTTC. Its protein product is CASSEGQRREQYF.

CDR3 nucleotides: TGTGCCAGTAGCACGACAGGGACCTATAATTCACCCCTCCACTTT. Protein sequence: CASSTTGTYNSPLHF. The V and J genes are TRBV19 and TRBJ1-6, with TRBD1 identical over 7 bases. The CDR3 loop spans 15 amino acids. The germline V gene encodes CDR1 LNHDA and CDR2 SQIVND (reference sequence). J lost 2 bases, V lost 6 bases, and 4 bases had no gene match.

This sequence joins TRBV7-9 and TRBJ2-2, with D possibly TRBD2 on 6 matching bases. The germline V gene has CDR1 SEHNR and CDR2 FQNEAQ (reference sequence). This CDR3 spans 16 amino acids. Trimming stripped 3 bases from V and 4 bases from J, with 15 bases between. In nucleotides, the CDR3 is TGTGCCAGCAGCTTGTGGGGGACTTCGCTCACCGGGGAGCTGTTTTTT. Protein product: CASSLWGTSLTGELFF.